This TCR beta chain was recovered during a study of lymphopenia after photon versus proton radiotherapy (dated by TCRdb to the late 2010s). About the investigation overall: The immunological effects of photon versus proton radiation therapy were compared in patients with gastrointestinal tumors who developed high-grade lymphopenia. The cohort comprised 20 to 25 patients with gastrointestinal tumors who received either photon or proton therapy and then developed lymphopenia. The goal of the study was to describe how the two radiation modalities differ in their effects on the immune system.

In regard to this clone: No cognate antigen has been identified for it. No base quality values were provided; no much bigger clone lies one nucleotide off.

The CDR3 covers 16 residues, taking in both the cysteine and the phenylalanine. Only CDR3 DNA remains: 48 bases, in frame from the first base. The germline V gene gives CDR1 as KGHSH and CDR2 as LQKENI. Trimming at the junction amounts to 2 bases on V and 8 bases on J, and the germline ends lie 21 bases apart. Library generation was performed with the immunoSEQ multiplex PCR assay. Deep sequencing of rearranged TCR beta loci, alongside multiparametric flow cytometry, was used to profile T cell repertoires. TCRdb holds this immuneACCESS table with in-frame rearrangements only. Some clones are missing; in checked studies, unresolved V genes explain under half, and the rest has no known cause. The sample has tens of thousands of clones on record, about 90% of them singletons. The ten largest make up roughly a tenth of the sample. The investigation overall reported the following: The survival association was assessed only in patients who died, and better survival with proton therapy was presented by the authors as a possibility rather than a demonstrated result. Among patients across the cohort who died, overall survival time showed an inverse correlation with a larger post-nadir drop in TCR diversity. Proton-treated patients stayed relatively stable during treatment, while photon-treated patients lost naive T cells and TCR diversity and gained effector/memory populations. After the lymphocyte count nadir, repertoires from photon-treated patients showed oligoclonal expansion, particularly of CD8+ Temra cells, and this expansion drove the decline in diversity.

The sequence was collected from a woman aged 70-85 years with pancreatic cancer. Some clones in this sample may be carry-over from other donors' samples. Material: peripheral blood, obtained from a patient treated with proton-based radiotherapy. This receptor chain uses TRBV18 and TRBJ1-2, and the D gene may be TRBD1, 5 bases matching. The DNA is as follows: TGTGCCAGCTCACCAGAATGGAGCCAGAGCGCAGGGGGCTACACCTTC. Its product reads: CASSPEWSQSAGGYTF.